This T cell receptor (beta chain) emerged from a study of T cells in Graves' hyperthyroidism and ophthalmopathy. This clonotype showed up just a few times. This CDR3 contains 15 residues. Trimming cost V 7 bases and J 4 bases; bases outside gene matches: 5. From germline, CDR1 is MNHEY and CDR2 SVGAGI. Each diagnosis was grounded in clinical symptoms, serum thyroxine and TRAb, thyroid ultrasound, and orbital computed tomography. The authors took PBMCs from over 8.5 ml fresh peripheral blood. RNA transcripts gave rise to amplified TCR beta CDR3 regions. The primer set for the first-round RT-PCR of the TCR CDR3 was HTBI. TCRdb processed the multiplex PCR reads anew with MiXCR; each CDR3 protein has one entry. The sample contains about 640,000 distinct CDR3 sequences, under 25% of which appear only once.

This TCR was recovered from a man aged 30 to 39 with Graves' ophthalmopathy. The rearrangement uses TRBV6-5 and TRBJ2-1; TRBD2 matches at 12 bases. Sequencing used blood. The CDR3 region is CASNTGTSGYNEQFF. The CDR3 bases are TGTGCCAGCAATACCGGGACTAGCGGGTACAATGAGCAGTTCTTC.